This is a list of T cell receptor beta chains from one sample in a study of CD8 T cells in ankylosing spondylitis. From the 5' RACE reads, TCRdb called clonotypes with MiXCR, one entry per CDR3 protein. The repertoire has about 750,000 distinct CDR3 sequences, around 17% of them found once; the top ten carry 19%. Sequenced material: blood, either unsorted or a sorted T cell fraction (not recorded which). The receptor source for this set is a male donor with ankylosing spondylitis. The CDR3 runs from the conserved cysteine through the conserved F or W. Each record gives: D gene, J gene, V gene, clone size, CDR3 protein, CDR3 DNA. D genes are given only for firm matches. The listing skips clone size in some rows; elsewhere it reads once, few, many or a size class.

>TRBD1|TRBJ1-1|TRBV29-1|NA
CSVDPLGGQGAEAFF
TGCAGCGTTGACCCCCTAGGGGGACAGGGCGCTGAAGCTTTCTTT
>NA|TRBJ2-1|TRBV3-1|NA
CASSQAIGMERQFF
TGTGCCAGCAGCCAAGCAATCGGGATGGAGCGGCAGTTCTTC
>NA|TRBJ2-3|TRBV5-1|few
CASSLGARDSDTQYF
TGCGCCAGCAGCTTGGGCGCAAGGGATTCAGATACGCAGTATTTT
>NA|TRBJ1-1|TRBV7-3|many
CASRARVDTEAFF
TGTGCCAGCAGGGCCAGGGTTGACACTGAAGCTTTCTTT
>NA|TRBJ2-7|TRBV5-1|few
CASSLAQATSYEQYF
TGCGCCAGCAGCTTGGCGCAGGCGACCTCCTACGAGCAGTACTTC
>TRBD1|TRBJ1-1|TRBV29-1|NA
CSVATGGLTEAFF
TGCAGCGTTGCGACAGGGGGCCTCACTGAAGCTTTCTTT
>NA|TRBJ1-4|TRBV5-5|many
CASSFGGAREKLFF
TGTGCCAGCAGCTTTGGGGGGGCAAGAGAAAAACTGTTTTTT
>NA|TRBJ2-3|TRBV7-2|NA
CASSTGTSDTQYF
TGTGCCAGCAGCACCGGGACTTCAGATACGCAGTATTTT
>NA|TRBJ2-1|TRBV4-3|many
CASSQGTSKGNEQFF
TGCGCCAGCAGCCAAGGTACTAGCAAGGGCAATGAGCAGTTCTTC
>NA|TRBJ1-1|TRBV12-3/TRBV12-4|few
CASRPGVGTEAFF
TGTGCCAGCAGGCCAGGGGTCGGCACTGAAGCTTTCTTT
>NA|TRBJ2-1|TRBV5-1|few
CASSPSEDRLARAVRQFF
TGCGCCAGCAGCCCATCCGAGGACAGACTGGCCCGCGCCGTAAGGCAGTTCTTC
>NA|TRBJ1-5|TRBV12-3/TRBV12-4|few
CASNKGRSNQPQHF
TGTGCCAGTAATAAGGGACGGAGCAATCAGCCCCAGCATTTT
>TRBD1|TRBJ2-2|TRBV6-1|few
CASRSGTGGVANTGELFF
TGTGCCAGCAGATCCGGGACAGGGGGTGTTGCGAACACCGGGGAGCTGTTTTTT
>TRBD2|TRBJ2-2|TRBV9|NA
CASSRAGNTGELFF
TGTGCCAGCAGTCGAGCGGGAAACACCGGGGAGCTGTTTTTT
>TRBD1|TRBJ1-1|TRBV7-9|few
CASSLQGAGSEAFF
TGTGCCAGCAGTTTACAGGGGGCAGGGAGTGAAGCTTTCTTT
>NA|TRBJ2-3|TRBV5-6|NA
CASSLAPPSTDTQYF
TGTGCCAGCAGCTTGGCCCCTCCTAGCACAGATACGCAGTATTTT
>TRBD1|TRBJ2-5|TRBV9|few
CASSPETGWSETQYF
TGTGCCAGCAGCCCGGAGACAGGGTGGTCAGAGACCCAGTACTTC
>NA|TRBJ2-5|TRBV29-1|many
CSVRGAGGGEETQYF
TGCAGCGTCCGAGGGGCAGGGGGAGGTGAAGAGACCCAGTACTTC
>NA|TRBJ2-1|TRBV13|few
CASSLRVGNDEQFF
TGTGCCAGCAGCTTAAGGGTAGGGAACGATGAGCAGTTCTTC
>NA|TRBJ2-2|TRBV20-1|NA
CSARRRGSNTGELFF
TGCAGTGCGAGACGTCGGGGGAGTAACACCGGGGAGCTGTTTTTT
>NA|TRBJ2-2|TRBV12-3/TRBV12-4|few
CASSLRRVGNTGELFF
TGTGCCAGCAGTTTAAGGCGGGTGGGGAACACCGGGGAGCTGTTTTTT
>TRBD2|TRBJ2-3|TRBV15|NA
CATSRALTLAVDTDTQYF
TGTGCCACCAGCAGAGCCCTGACTCTAGCGGTAGACACAGATACGCAGTATTTT
>NA|TRBJ2-7|TRBV6-1|once
CASSEVASRYVLEEQYF
TGTGCCAGCAGTGAAGTGGCAAGTAGATACGTTTTGGAAGAGCAGTACTTC
>NA|TRBJ2-6|TRBV18|NA
CASSPRQLELSGANVLTF
TGTGCCAGCTCACCTCGACAGTTAGAGCTCTCTGGGGCCAACGTCCTGACTTTC
>NA|TRBJ1-4|TRBV2|few
CASTKTELEKLFF
TGTGCCAGCACCAAGACCGAGTTGGAAAAACTGTTTTTT
>NA|TRBJ1-1|TRBV12-3/TRBV12-4|NA
CASSRRGGSEAFF
TGTGCCAGCAGCCGCCGGGGGGGGTCTGAAGCTTTCTTT
>TRBD2|TRBJ2-1|TRBV20-1|few
CRARAASGAYNEQFF
TGCAGGGCGAGGGCGGCTAGCGGAGCTTACAATGAGCAGTTCTTC
>NA|TRBJ2-1|TRBV20-1|few
CSAKRQGLSYNEQFF
TGCAGTGCTAAAAGGCAGGGCCTCTCCTACAATGAGCAGTTCTTC
>TRBD2|TRBJ2-7|TRBV12-3/TRBV12-4|NA
CASSTTSGMYEQYF
TGTGCCAGCAGTACGACTAGCGGGATGTACGAGCAGTACTTC
>NA|TRBJ2-5|TRBV6-2/TRBV6-3|NA
CASSYDGPETQYF
TGTGCCAGCAGTTACGACGGCCCGGAGACCCAGTACTTC
>NA|TRBJ2-7|TRBV7-9|NA
CASSSRPGEQYF
TGTGCCAGCAGCTCGCGACCGGGCGAGCAGTACTTC
>TRBD1|TRBJ1-2|TRBV6-5|NA
CASSYSTGGFNGYTF
TGTGCCAGCAGTTATTCCACAGGGGGCTTTAATGGCTACACCTTC
>NA|TRBJ1-6|TRBV5-1|few
CASSLVLAGDNSPLHF
TGCGCCAGCAGCTTGGTCTTAGCGGGGGATAATTCACCCCTCCACTTT
>TRBD2|TRBJ2-3|TRBV4-2|few
CASSQLNGGTTDTQYF
TGTGCCAGCAGCCAACTTAACGGGGGGACCACAGATACGCAGTATTTT
>NA|TRBJ2-3|TRBV12-3/TRBV12-4|NA
CASSFDGDTQYF
TGTGCCAGCAGTTTCGACGGGGATACGCAGTATTTT
>TRBD1|TRBJ1-5|TRBV10-3|NA
CAISEGGQSNQPQHF
TGTGCCATCAGTGAGGGGGGACAGTCAAATCAGCCCCAGCATTTT
>TRBD2|TRBJ2-3|TRBV29-1|many
CSETSGVGTQYF
TGCAGCGAAACTAGCGGGGTCGGTACGCAGTATTTT
>TRBD1|TRBJ1-2|TRBV20-1|NA
CSAALRDRDPYGYTF
TGCAGTGCTGCCCTTAGGGACAGGGACCCCTATGGCTACACCTTC
>TRBD2|TRBJ2-1|TRBV28|few
CASTYADSGLGNDNEQFF
TGTGCCAGCACATATGCGGACTCGGGACTAGGTAATGACAATGAGCAGTTCTTC
>NA|TRBJ1-5|TRBV7-9|NA
CASSLAVTDQPQHF
TGTGCCAGCAGCTTAGCCGTTACAGACCAGCCCCAGCATTTT
>NA|TRBJ2-1|TRBV20-1|NA
CSGAEGLYNEQFF
TGCAGTGGAGCGGAGGGCCTCTACAATGAGCAGTTCTTC
>NA|TRBJ1-4|TRBV6-1|NA
CASTPGTTNEKLFF
TGTGCCAGCACCCCAGGAACAACTAATGAAAAACTGTTTTTT
>TRBD2|TRBJ2-1|TRBV24-1|many
CATSEPLAGDYNEQFF
TGTGCCACCAGTGAGCCTCTAGCGGGAGACTACAATGAGCAGTTCTTC
>NA|TRBJ1-4|TRBV12-3/TRBV12-4|few
CASSPQGQEEKLFF
TGTGCCAGCAGTCCACAGGGTCAGGAGGAAAAACTGTTTTTT
>NA|TRBJ2-5|TRBV7-9|NA
CASSLVLGGGETQYF
TGTGCCAGCAGCTTAGTGCTGGGGGGCGGAGAGACCCAGTACTTC